These 3 T cell receptor beta chains share one sample of origin, sequenced in a study of CD8 T cells in ankylosing spondylitis. Overall study findings and caveats: What seemed typical of ankylosing spondylitis blood was a TCR beta motif built from about eight highly homologous variants.

TCRdb ran MiXCR on the 5' RACE reads and lists one entry per CDR3 protein. The table lists 700,000 or so distinct CDR3 sequences, about 20% of them singletons. Antigens of these TCRs are unknown. The specimen sequenced was blood, either unsorted or a sorted T cell fraction (not recorded which). The receptors stem from a male donor with ankylosing spondylitis.

The rearrangement joins TRBV24-1 to TRBJ2-3; 10 positions agree with TRBD2. Trimming took 6 bases from V and 2 from J; bases not matched to a gene: 7. The CDR3 loop spans 16 amino acids. Germline V lookup: CDR1 KGHDR, CDR2 SFDVKD. In DNA form, the CDR3 reads TGTGCCACCAGTATATCTAGCGGGAGCCCCACAGATACGCAGTATTTT. Translating gives CATSISSGSPTDTQYF.

The V gene is TRBV7-6, the J gene TRBJ2-1; D may match TRBD1 or TRBD2 (5 bases each). V was trimmed by 7 bases and J by 2 bases, leaving 18 bases between them. The CDR3 spans 16 residues. Germline-derived CDR1 and CDR2 are SGHVS and FNYEAQ. This chain's CDR3 is CASNGHRGGTYNEQFF. The CDR3 DNA follows: TGTGCCAGCAACGGACATCGGGGTGGTACCTACAATGAGCAGTTCTTC.

The chain employs TRBV6-5 and TRBJ2-7, with D possibly TRBD1 on 6 matching bases. The CDR3 consists of 14 residues. Germline values: CDR1 MNHEY, CDR2 SVGAGI. With 2 bases removed from V and 3 bases from J, the gap between germline ends came to 11 bases. This CDR3 reads CASSYTTGHYEQYF. The CDR3 DNA reads TGTGCCAGCAGTTACACCACAGGGCACTACGAGCAGTACTTC.